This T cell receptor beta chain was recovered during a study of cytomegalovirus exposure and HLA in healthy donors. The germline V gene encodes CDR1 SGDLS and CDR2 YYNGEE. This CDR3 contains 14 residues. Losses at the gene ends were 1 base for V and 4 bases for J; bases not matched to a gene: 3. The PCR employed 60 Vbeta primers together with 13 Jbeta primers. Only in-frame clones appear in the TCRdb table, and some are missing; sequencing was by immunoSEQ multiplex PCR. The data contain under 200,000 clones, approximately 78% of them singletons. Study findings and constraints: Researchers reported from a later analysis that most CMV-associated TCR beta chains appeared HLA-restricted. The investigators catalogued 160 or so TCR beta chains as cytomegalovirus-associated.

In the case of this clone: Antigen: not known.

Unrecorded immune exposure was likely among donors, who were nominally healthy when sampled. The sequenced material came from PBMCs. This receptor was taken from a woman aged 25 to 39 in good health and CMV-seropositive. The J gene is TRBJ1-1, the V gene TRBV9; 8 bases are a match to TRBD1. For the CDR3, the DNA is TGTGCCAGCAGCGTACAGGGGGCGAGCACTGAAGCTTTCTTT. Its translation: CASSVQGASTEAFF.